This is a list of T cell receptor beta chains from one sample in a study of T-cell reconstitution after alpha-beta-depleted transplantation in children. TCRdb processed the PCR reads anew with MiXCR; each CDR3 protein has one entry. This sample carries about 580,000 distinct CDR3 sequences, around 23% of them seen once, and the ten largest clones take 13% to 15%. The material sequenced was PBMCs, mostly from graft donor cells, taken 360 days after TCRalphabeta/CD19-depleted stem cell transplant. These receptors all come from a boy under three years old who had a stem cell transplant for acute myeloid leukemia, so the T cells may come from the graft donor. The CDR3 runs from the conserved cysteine through the conserved F or W. Each record gives: clone size, J gene, D gene, V gene, CDR3 DNA, CDR3 protein. A D gene is named only where the DNA matches it firmly. Only part of the rows carry a size: once, few, many, or a class if the clone is expanded.

clone_size: many
j_call: TRBJ2-2
d_call: .
v_call: TRBV12-3/TRBV12-4
cdr3_nt: TGTGCCAGCAGTTTCGGCGTTGTGGGAAACACCGGGGAGCTGTTTTTT
cdr3_aa: CASSFGVVGNTGELFF

clone_size: .
j_call: TRBJ2-1
d_call: TRBD2
v_call: TRBV4-3
cdr3_nt: TGCGCCAGCAGCCAAGCTCGGGGGGGGTACGATGAGCAGTTCTTC
cdr3_aa: CASSQARGGYDEQFF

clone_size: few
j_call: TRBJ2-2
d_call: .
v_call: TRBV20-1
cdr3_nt: TGCAGTGCTAGAGATGAGGACGACCCGAACACCGGGGAGCTGTTTTTT
cdr3_aa: CSARDEDDPNTGELFF

clone_size: .
j_call: TRBJ2-2
d_call: .
v_call: TRBV6-2/TRBV6-3
cdr3_nt: TGTGCCAGCAGACTCAGACAGGGCGGGAGGAACACCGGGGGGCTGTTTTTT
cdr3_aa: CASRLRQGGRNTGGLFF

clone_size: many
j_call: TRBJ1-1
d_call: .
v_call: TRBV20-1
cdr3_nt: TGCAGTGCTAGAGATCCAGTCAACCCGAACACTGAAGCTTTCTTT
cdr3_aa: CSARDPVNPNTEAFF

clone_size: many
j_call: TRBJ2-7
d_call: TRBD1
v_call: TRBV29-1
cdr3_nt: TGCAGCGAGGGACAGATAAACACCCGCTACTACGAGCAGTACTTC
cdr3_aa: CSEGQINTRYYEQYF

clone_size: .
j_call: TRBJ2-5
d_call: .
v_call: TRBV20-1
cdr3_nt: TGCAGTGCCGGACCAATGTGGGGGCCCGGAGAGACCCAGTACTTC
cdr3_aa: CSAGPMWGPGETQYF

clone_size: .
j_call: TRBJ1-1
d_call: .
v_call: TRBV28
cdr3_nt: TGTGCCAGCAGTCCGCAGGGACCACGGAACACTGAAGCTTTCTTT
cdr3_aa: CASSPQGPRNTEAFF

clone_size: many
j_call: TRBJ1-1
d_call: .
v_call: TRBV29-1
cdr3_nt: TGCAGCGTAAAGAACACTGAAGCTTTCTTT
cdr3_aa: CSVKNTEAFF

clone_size: many
j_call: TRBJ2-2
d_call: .
v_call: TRBV5-5
cdr3_nt: TGTGCCAGCACCGACAAACTGAACACCGGGGAGCTGTTTTTT
cdr3_aa: CASTDKLNTGELFF

clone_size: few
j_call: TRBJ2-3
d_call: .
v_call: TRBV20-1
cdr3_nt: TGCAGTGCTAGTCCGGACGGACTCTCAGATACGCAGTATTTT
cdr3_aa: CSASPDGLSDTQYF

clone_size: many
j_call: TRBJ2-1
d_call: .
v_call: TRBV9
cdr3_nt: TGTGCCAGCAGCGGCCCCTCGAGTTCCGGGGTGTTCTTC
cdr3_aa: CASSGPSSSGVFF

clone_size: few
j_call: TRBJ2-1
d_call: .
v_call: TRBV11-2
cdr3_nt: TGTGCCAGCAGCTCACACGGGGTCTCCTACAATGAGCAGTTCTTC
cdr3_aa: CASSSHGVSYNEQFF

clone_size: few
j_call: TRBJ2-3
d_call: TRBD2
v_call: TRBV5-1
cdr3_nt: TGCGCCAGCAGCTTGAGCGGGGGGGATAGCACAGATACGCAGTATTTT
cdr3_aa: CASSLSGGDSTDTQYF

clone_size: few
j_call: TRBJ1-1
d_call: TRBD1
v_call: TRBV5-1
cdr3_nt: TGCGCCAGCAGCTTTGGGATTGGGGACAGAATGGCTTTCTTT
cdr3_aa: CASSFGIGDRMAFF

clone_size: .
j_call: TRBJ1-6
d_call: .
v_call: TRBV6-1
cdr3_nt: TGTGCCAGCAGCAGCGGGGGTTATAATTCACCCCTCCACTTT
cdr3_aa: CASSSGGYNSPLHF